These T cell receptor beta chains were read from a single sample in a study of T cell responses to AZD1222 COVID-19 vaccine. The table came from immunoSEQ multiplex PCR; TCRdb's copy has only in-frame clones and leaves some out. The sample contains over 70,000 clones, roughly 80% of which appear only once. Sequenced material: peripheral blood, taken 28 days after the second dose of the MenACWY control vaccine. All receptors come from an adult who received the MenACWY meningococcal vaccine as a control. Each CDR3 is given with its conserved first and last residue. The D gene is left open where the match is weak. The size of a clone is reported for some rows only, either as once, few or many, or as a class for expanded clones.

j_gene | v_gene | abundance | d_gene | CDR3aa | CDR3nt
TRBJ2-1 | TRBV5-4 | . | TRBD2 | CASSLVGGRVPNEQFF | TGTGCCAGCAGCTTGGTAGGTGGGAGGGTCCCTAATGAGCAGTTCTTC
TRBJ2-6 | TRBV5-1 | . | . | CASSLGHSGANVLTF | TGCGCCAGCAGCTTGGGGCACTCTGGGGCCAACGTCCTGACTTTC
TRBJ1-2 | TRBV5-8 | . | . | CASSLLVSLSGGYTF | TGTGCCAGCAGCTTGCTTGTGTCCCTGTCAGGTGGCTACACCTTC
TRBJ1-4 | TRBV2 | . | . | CATRSSETEKLFF | TGTGCCACCCGGTCCTCGGAGACTGAAAAACTGTTTTTT
TRBJ1-4 | TRBV12-3/TRBV12-4 | once | . | CASSLGAREKLFF | TGTGCCAGCAGTTTAGGGGCGAGAGAAAAACTGTTTTTT
TRBJ2-3 | TRBV5-4 | once | . | CASNLGPSTDTQYF | TGTGCCAGCAACTTGGGGCCTAGCACAGATACGCAGTATTTT
TRBJ2-7 | TRBV28 | once | . | CASSFGRPPYEQYF | TGTGCCAGCAGTTTTGGCAGGCCCCCCTACGAGCAGTACTTC
TRBJ1-2 | TRBV4-3 | . | . | CASSDGHGGYTF | TGCGCCAGCAGCGACGGCCATGGGGGCTACACCTTC
TRBJ2-7 | TRBV2 | . | . | CASRGGALRSEQYF | TGTGCCAGCAGGGGGGGGGCCCTGAGGTCTGAGCAGTACTTC
TRBJ1-1 | TRBV30 | once | . | CAWSPHSDEAFF | TGTGCCTGGAGTCCCCACAGCGACGAAGCTTTCTTT
TRBJ1-5 | TRBV7-2 | . | . | CASSEGPNQPQHF | TGTGCCAGCAGCGAGGGGCCAAATCAGCCCCAGCATTTT
TRBJ1-1 | TRBV30 | . | . | CAWSIGGDTEAFF | TGTGCCTGGAGTATAGGAGGGGACACTGAAGCTTTCTTT
TRBJ2-5 | TRBV18 | . | . | CASSPPILGSETQYF | TGTGCCAGCTCACCACCGATACTAGGCTCGGAGACCCAGTACTTC
TRBJ1-3 | TRBV21-1 | . | . | CASSKVCRQGSPPGNTIYF | TGTGCCAGCAGCAAAGTGTGTAGACAGGGGTCCCCACCTGGAAACACCATATATTTT
TRBJ2-7 | TRBV11-2 | . | . | CASTRLGIGYEQYF | TGTGCCAGCACCCGACTTGGAATAGGCTACGAGCAGTACTTC
TRBJ1-4 | TRBV6-5 | . | . | CASSDSWLSEKLFF | TGTGCCAGCAGTGACTCGTGGCTGAGCGAAAAACTGTTTTTT
TRBJ1-1 | TRBV9 | . | . | CASSEATNTEAFF | TGTGCCAGCAGCGAAGCTACCAACACTGAAGCTTTCTTT
TRBJ1-2 | TRBV20-1 | . | . | CSASVDFYGYTF | TGCAGTGCTAGTGTAGACTTCTATGGCTACACCTTC
TRBJ2-5 | TRBV5-5 | . | . | CASSGTLLREETQYF | TGTGCCAGCAGCGGGACACTACTACGAGAAGAGACCCAGTACTTC
TRBJ2-5 | TRBV5-1 | few | . | CASSDGNQETQYF | TGCGCCAGCTCAGACGGGAACCAAGAGACCCAGTACTTC
TRBJ1-3 | TRBV30 | . | . | CAWSVQSGSGGNTIYF | TGTGCCTGGAGTGTACAGTCGGGGTCTGGTGGAAACACCATATATTTT
TRBJ2-1 | TRBV7-9 | . | . | CASSPLAKQFF | TGTGCCAGCAGCCCCTTGGCGAAGCAGTTCTTC
TRBJ1-2 | TRBV7-2 | . | . | CASSFEDTRYTF | TGTGCCAGCAGCTTTGAGGACACACGCTACACCTTC
TRBJ1-1 | TRBV6-5 | . | . | CASRGHGARNTEAFF | TGTGCCAGCAGAGGACACGGAGCGCGGAACACTGAAGCTTTCTTT
TRBJ1-4 | TRBV4-3 | . | . | CASSQDHREGKLFF | TGCGCCAGCAGCCAAGATCATCGAGAAGGGAAACTGTTTTTT
TRBJ1-1 | TRBV5-1 | few | . | CASSAGGFSTEAFF | TGCGCCAGCAGCGCCGGGGGGTTTAGCACTGAAGCTTTCTTT